These 32 T cell receptor beta chains came from one sample sequenced in a study of T cells in Graves' hyperthyroidism and ophthalmopathy. Amplified TCR beta CDR3 regions came from RNA transcripts. The HTBI primer set was used in a first-round RT-PCR of the TCR CDR3. TCRdb redid the calling of the multiplex PCR reads with MiXCR, one entry per CDR3 protein. The sample carries 310,000 or so distinct CDR3 sequences, about 18% recorded once. Input material: blood. All receptors come from a woman between 55 and 75 years old with Graves' ophthalmopathy.

Ten or more counts support this clonotype. The gene calls are TRBV12-3 or TRBV12-4 and TRBJ2-7; D not resolved. V was cut by 1 base and J by 6 bases, with 10 bases left in between. The CDR3 is 13 residues long. CDR3 sequence reads: CASSLGQAAEQYF. CDR3 coding DNA: TGTGCCAGCAGTTTAGGGCAGGCGGCCGAGCAGTACTTC.

This chain uses TRBV6-9 with TRBJ2-7, with 7 bases that match TRBD1. V trimming: 7 bases; J trimming: 2 bases; junction bases outside the gene matches: 17. Germline CDR1 MNHGY, CDR2 SVAAGI. The CDR3 consists of 17 residues. The CDR3 sequence: CASTLGQLLESTYEQYF. CDR3 nucleotide sequence: TGTGCCAGCACTTTGGGACAGCTCCTTGAATCAACCTACGAGCAGTACTTC.

The rearrangement uses TRBV4-2 and TRBJ2-2; D not resolved. V lost 3 bases to trimming and J lost 0 bases, with 8 bases between them. Germline assignment: CDR1 LGHNA and CDR2 YNFKEQ. The CDR3 covers 15 residues. The CDR3, as DNA: TGTGCCAGCAGCCAGGCAGGATCGAACACCGGGGAGCTGTTTTTT. Translating it yields CASSQAGSNTGELFF.

Notes on this clonotype: A much larger clone differs by one base, so this may be a read error. This rearrangement joins TRBV5-1 to TRBJ2-1, with D perhaps TRBD2 (5 bases). The CDR3 has 15 residues. Germline CDR1 reads SGHRS; CDR2 reads YFSETQ. Trimming left V 2 bases short and J 12 bases short, with 21 bases between. The CDR3 nucleotides are TGCGCCAGCAGCTTTAGCGAGACTCGCCTTTGGTGGCAGTTCTTC. Encoded protein: CASSFSETRLWWQFF. Based on the CDR3 plus reference TRBV5-1 and TRBJ2-1, the full variable domain is KAGVTQTPRYLIKTRGQQVTLSCSPISGHRSVSWYQQTPGQGLQFLFEYFSETQRNKGNFPGRFSGRQFSNSRSEMNVSTLELGDSALYLCASSFSETRLWWQFFGPGTRLTVL.

In its sample, this clonotype was seen many times. J is TRBJ1-3 and V is TRBV18; D not certain. This CDR3 contains 15 residues. Germline loops: CDR1 KGHSH, CDR2 LQKENI. The V end lost 3 bases, the J end lost 4 bases, and 13 bases lay between the germline ends. The CDR3 DNA reads as TGTGCCAGCTCACCTAATGCGGGAAGCGGAAACACCATATATTTT. It encodes CASSPNAGSGNTIYF. Looking up the rest from reference TRBV18 and TRBJ1-3 gives the full variable domain: NAGVMQNPRHLVRRRGQEARLRCSPMKGHSHVYWYRQLPEEGLKFMVYLQKENIIDESGMPKERFSAEFPKEGPSILRIQQVVRGDSAAYFCASSPNAGSGNTIYFGEGSWLTVV.

This clonotype has at least ten counts. This rearrangement joins TRBV7-9 to TRBJ2-7; D unresolved. The CDR3 sequence is 12 residues long. CDR1 SEHNR and CDR2 FQNEAQ come from the germline V gene (reference sequence). Trimming pared 4 bases from V and 5 bases from J, leaving 9 bases between. In DNA form, the CDR3 reads TGTGCCAGCAGCTCCGACCGGAACGAGCAGTACTTC. Its protein is CASSSDRNEQYF.

This clonotype has at least ten counts. The rearrangement uses TRBV9 and TRBJ1-1, with D tentatively TRBD1 (5 bases). CDR3 length: 15 residues. The germline V and J ends were trimmed by 4 bases and 3 bases, with 16 bases remaining between them. CDR1 and CDR2 from the germline V gene are SGDLS and YYNGEE. This CDR3 reads CASSPQGTVDTEAFF. CDR3 coding DNA: TGTGCCAGCAGCCCACAAGGGACGGTGGACACTGAAGCTTTCTTT.

There are many counts of this clonotype. The chain is built from TRBV6-1 and TRBJ2-7; 9 nucleotides align to TRBD1. CDR3 length: 13 amino acids. Germline loops: CDR1 MNHNS, CDR2 SASEGT. Germline trimming cut 10 bases from V and 7 bases from J; bases unmatched to any gene: 11. In nucleotides, the CDR3 is TGTGCCACTAGGGGACAGGGCGTTTTGGAGCAGTACTTC. Translating gives CATRGQGVLEQYF.

This clonotype was detected ten times or more. The J gene is TRBJ2-2, the V gene TRBV27, with 7 bases matching TRBD2. The germline V gene encodes CDR1 MNHEY and CDR2 SMNVEV (reference sequence). The CDR3 runs to 15 residues. V was pared by 7 bases and J by 7 bases, with 12 bases of the junction left unmatched. The CDR3 here is CASTPLTSLGGELFF. The CDR3 region has the DNA TGTGCCAGCACCCCCTTGACTAGCTTGGGCGGGGAGCTGTTTTTT.

The rearrangement uses TRBV7-2 and TRBJ2-1; 7 bases line up with TRBD1. This CDR3 comprises 15 residues. V dropped 2 bases and J dropped 4; count of bases not matched to a gene: 5. The germline gives CDR1 SGHTA, CDR2 FQGNSA. The CDR3 region is CASSLRGQSYNEQFF. For the CDR3, the DNA is TGTGCCAGCAGCTTAAGGGGACAGTCTTACAATGAGCAGTTCTTC.

This clonotype appeared many times. This chain links TRBV30 with TRBJ2-7; 8 nucleotides align to TRBD1. The CDR3 covers 16 residues. The junction had 7 bases not matched to a gene; V was cut back by 0 bases and J by 0 bases. Germline V gives CDR1 GTSNPN, CDR2 SVGIG (reference sequence). Written as DNA, the CDR3 is TGTGCCTGGAGTGTACGGGGACAGGCAAGCTCCTACGAGCAGTACTTC. This codes for CAWSVRGQASSYEQYF.

This clonotype was picked up many times. The chain links TRBV27 to TRBJ2-1; TRBD1 aligns across 12 bases. The CDR3 spans 16 residues. Germline V gene lookup returns CDR1 MNHEY and CDR2 SMNVEV (reference sequence). Trimming removed 6 bases from V and 7 bases from J; junction bases left unmatched: 10. CDR3 DNA sequence: TGTGCCAGCAGGTACCGCGGGACAGGGGGCTCGAATGAGCAGTTCTTC. Translation gives CASRYRGTGGSNEQFF.

The sample holds many counts of this clonotype. The V call is TRBV18, the J call TRBJ2-2, with D uncertain. V was trimmed by 2 bases and J by 5 bases, leaving 3 bases between them. The CDR3 is made up of 12 amino acids. Per the germline V gene, CDR1 is KGHSH and CDR2 is LQKENI. Written as DNA, the CDR3 is TGTGCCAGCTCACCAGGGACCGGGGAGCTGTTTTTT. Translated, it gives CASSPGTGELFF.

This clonotype has a handful of counts. This sequence joins TRBV12-3 or TRBV12-4 and TRBJ1-6; 7 bases map to TRBD1. V lost 4 bases, J lost 10 bases, and 4 bases stayed unmatched. The CDR3 is 13 residues long. The CDR3: CASSSDRVSPLHF. For the CDR3, the DNA is TGTGCCAGCAGTTCCGACAGGGTCTCACCCCTCCACTTT.

This clonotype appeared many times. V usage is TRBV18 and J usage is TRBJ1-1, with TRBD1 matching 8 bases. With 3 bases clipped from V and 1 base from J, the junction kept 1 base outside the gene matches. Germline V CDR1 and CDR2: KGHSH, LQKENI. The CDR3 consists of 14 residues. The CDR3 sequence: CASSPGQGNTEAFF. The CDR3, as DNA: TGTGCCAGCTCACCCGGACAGGGGAACACTGAAGCTTTCTTT.

V is TRBV4-3 and J is TRBJ1-4; D unresolved. This CDR3 has 15 residues. CDR1 and CDR2 (germline): LGHNA, YSLEER. V was trimmed by 0 bases and J by 8 bases, leaving 13 bases between them. CDR3 in amino acids: CASSQENPGSEKLFF. The CDR3 DNA follows: TGCGCCAGCAGCCAAGAGAATCCTGGGTCAGAAAAACTGTTTTTT.

This clonotype has ten or more counts. The chain uses TRBV7-2 and TRBJ1-2; TRBD1 is a possible D gene (6 bases). V lost 1 base to trimming and J lost 2 bases, with 11 bases between them. Germline CDR1 and CDR2: SGHTA and FQGNSA. This CDR3 is 15 amino acids long. CDR3 amino acids: CASSLDTGRNYGYTF. Written as DNA, the CDR3 is TGTGCCAGCAGCTTAGATACAGGGAGGAACTATGGCTACACCTTC.

The genes are TRBV6-2 or TRBV6-3 and TRBJ1-5, with TRBD1 matching 7 bases. The CDR3 spans 16 residues. The germline CDR1 and CDR2 sequences are MNHEY and SVGEGT. The V and J ends lost 0 bases and 3 bases, in that order; junction bases with no gene match: 5. CDR3 residues: CASSYSARGYNQPQHF. The DNA for the CDR3 is TGTGCCAGCAGTTACTCGGCCAGGGGGTACAATCAGCCCCAGCATTTT.

The V call is TRBV7-3, the J call TRBJ2-5, with D unresolved. Per the germline V gene, CDR1 is SGHTA and CDR2 is FQGTGA. Trimming shortened V by 5 bases and J by 4 bases, and 8 bases separated the two germline ends. CDR3 size: 12 residues. The chain's CDR3 is CASSVIGETQYF. CDR3 DNA: TGTGCCAGCAGCGTGATAGGAGAGACCCAGTACTTC. Variable domain in full (rest from reference TRBV7-3 and TRBJ2-5): GAGVSQTPSNKVTEKGKYVELRCDPISGHTALYWYRQSLGQGPEFLIYFQGTGAADDSGLPNDRFFAVRPEGSVSTLKIQRTERGDSAVYLCASSVIGETQYFGPGTRLLVL.

This clonotype was picked up many times. The rearrangement uses TRBV20-1 and TRBJ1-2; D is uncertain. The V gene lost 0 bases and the J gene lost 1 base, with 9 bases spanning the gap. The CDR3 spans 14 residues. The V gene's germline CDR1 is DFQATT and CDR2 SNEGSKA (reference sequence). The chain's CDR3 is CSARERRFNYGYTF. The CDR3 nucleotides read TGCAGTGCTAGAGAACGCAGATTTAACTATGGCTACACCTTC.

Only one count was recorded for this clonotype. The chain combines TRBV12-3 or TRBV12-4 with TRBJ2-7; 16 nucleotides match TRBD2. The trim removed 5 bases at V and 2 bases at J, leaving 15 bases unmatched. This CDR3 has 20 residues. The CDR3 here is CASSPSRLGTSGRAPYEQYF. The CDR3 DNA is TGTGCCAGCAGTCCTAGCCGCCTTGGGACTAGCGGGAGGGCCCCCTACGAGCAGTACTTC.

This rearrangement joins TRBV19 to TRBJ2-2; TRBD2 is a possible D gene (7 bases). The CDR3 has 14 residues. From germline, CDR1 is LNHDA and CDR2 SQIVND (reference sequence). Trimming pared 2 bases from V and 4 bases from J, leaving 8 bases between. The CDR3 nucleotides read TGTGCCAGTAGTATAAGGGGGGGCACCGGGGAGCTGTTTTTT. It yields the protein CASSIRGGTGELFF. The full variable domain, in which reference TRBV19 and TRBJ2-2 provide the parts outside the CDR3, is DGGITQSPKYLFRKEGQNVTLSCEQNLNHDAMYWYRQDPGQGLRLIYYSQIVNDFQKGDIAEGYSVSREKKESFPLTVTSAQKNPTAFYLCASSIRGGTGELFFGEGSRLTVL.

The rearrangement links TRBV7-2 to TRBJ2-7; no definite D call. Germline loops: CDR1 SGHTA, CDR2 FQGNSA. Deletions cut 5 bases from V and 6 bases from J, with 11 bases between. This CDR3 comprises 12 residues. CDR3 sequence reads: CASSPRAFEQYF. The CDR3 bases are TGTGCCAGCAGCCCTAGGGCCTTCGAGCAGTACTTC. Drawing the rest from reference TRBV7-2 and TRBJ2-7, the complete variable domain is GAGVSQSPSNKVTEKGKDVELRCDPISGHTALYWYRQSLGQGLEFLIYFQGNSAPDKSGLPSDRFSAERTGGSVSTLTIQRTQQEDSAVYLCASSPRAFEQYFGPGTRLTVT.

This clonotype was observed many times. This chain connects TRBV5-5 to TRBJ2-7, with 9 bases lining up with TRBD1. Germline V CDR1 and CDR2: SGHKS, YYEKEE (reference sequence). This CDR3 contains 13 residues. V gave up 3 bases and J gave up 5 bases; unmatched junction bases: 3. As DNA, the CDR3 is TGTGCCAGCAGCTGGACAGGGGATAACGAGCAGTACTTC. Residues: CASSWTGDNEQYF.

At least ten counts were recorded for this clonotype. V gene TRBV7-9 combines with J gene TRBJ1-2, with TRBD1 matching over 10 bases. The CDR3 extends over 13 amino acids. In germline, CDR1 is SEHNR, CDR2 FQNEAQ (reference sequence). The J segment lost 8 bases and the V segment lost 5 bases, leaving 5 bases of the junction unmatched. The chain's CDR3 is CASSPGTGVGYTF. The CDR3 DNA reads TGTGCCAGCAGCCCGGGGACAGGGGTCGGCTACACCTTC.

The CDR3 DNA reads TGTGCCAGCAGTCAAAACGTGGTCGTCCTCTACGAGCAGTACTTC. Protein sequence: CASSQNVVVLYEQYF. The gene calls are TRBV3-1 and TRBJ2-7; D is undetermined. Germline V gene lookup returns CDR1 LGHDT and CDR2 YNNKEL (reference sequence). V lost 6 bases and J 3 bases, leaving 18 bases between the germline ends. CDR3 size: 15 residues.

As for this clonotype: Possible read error: a much larger clone is one base away. J is TRBJ1-1 and V is TRBV2; D ambiguous. Germline V CDR1 and CDR2: SNHLY, FYNNEI. This CDR3 is built from 15 residues. The germline V and J ends were trimmed by 5 bases and 0 bases, with 13 bases remaining between them. CDR3 amino acids: CASSPEITVNTEAFF. CDR3 DNA sequence: TGTGCCAGCAGTCCCGAGATCACGGTGAACACTGAAGCTTTCTTT.

This clonotype was counted at least ten times. The V gene is TRBV18, the J gene TRBJ1-1, with no clear D. Germline CDR1 KGHSH, CDR2 LQKENI. V was clipped by 0 bases and J by 1 base, with 6 bases between them. The CDR3 is 14 amino acids. The CDR3 loop reads CASSPPPGNTEAFF. CDR3 bases: TGTGCCAGCTCACCACCCCCAGGGAACACTGAAGCTTTCTTT.

The table lists this clonotype with a count of one. CDR3 coding DNA: TGCAGTGCTACTGGACAGGGGGATAATTCACCCCTCCACTTT. Protein product: CSATGQGDNSPLHF. The chain carries TRBV20-1 and TRBJ1-6, with 10 bases aligning to TRBD1. CDR1 DFQATT and CDR2 SNEGSKA come from the germline V gene (reference sequence). The CDR3 is 14 residues long. Trimming removed 4 bases from V and 5 bases from J; junction bases left unmatched: 2.

This clonotype was detected only a few times. A much larger clone sits a single nucleotide away, making a read error possible. This rearrangement joins TRBV5-4 to TRBJ1-2; 9 bases are shared with TRBD1. The V gene end was trimmed by 4 bases and the J gene end by 6 bases; junction bases not matched to a gene: 7. CDR1 SGHNT and CDR2 YYREEE come from the germline V gene (reference sequence). The CDR3 has 14 residues. CDR3 loop: CASSRDRVVDGYTF. CDR3 nucleotide sequence: TGTGCCAGCAGCCGGGACAGGGTAGTGGATGGCTACACCTTC. The entire variable domain, with the rest obtained from reference TRBV5-4 and TRBJ1-2, is as follows: ETGVTQSPTHLIKTRGQQVTLRCSSQSGHNTVSWYQQALGQGPQFIFQYYREEENGRGNFPPRFSGLQFPNYSSELNVNALELDDSALYLCASSRDRVVDGYTFGSGTRLTVV.

This clonotype was observed a handful of times. Since a much larger clone is just one base distant, this may be a read error. V is TRBV2 and J is TRBJ1-2; D call uncertain. The CDR3 is made up of 15 amino acids. Looked up from germline, CDR1 is SNHLY and CDR2 is FYNNEI. Trimming took 6 bases from V and 7 from J, leaving 21 bases between them. The DNA for the CDR3 is TGTGCCAGCAGAGGTGGGGAGGGAGTGGGGTTTGGCTACACCTTC. It is translated as CASRGGEGVGFGYTF.

In this sample, this clonotype turned up a few times. The chain links TRBV6-2 or TRBV6-3 to TRBJ2-7, with TRBD2 matching over 10 bases. Germline V CDR1 and CDR2: MNHEY, SVGEGT. CDR3 length: 15 amino acids. With 2 bases clipped from V and 5 bases from J, the junction kept 6 bases outside the gene matches. CDR3: CASSYPGTSVNEQYF. CDR3 nucleotides: TGTGCCAGCAGTTACCCCGGGACTAGCGTGAACGAGCAGTACTTC.